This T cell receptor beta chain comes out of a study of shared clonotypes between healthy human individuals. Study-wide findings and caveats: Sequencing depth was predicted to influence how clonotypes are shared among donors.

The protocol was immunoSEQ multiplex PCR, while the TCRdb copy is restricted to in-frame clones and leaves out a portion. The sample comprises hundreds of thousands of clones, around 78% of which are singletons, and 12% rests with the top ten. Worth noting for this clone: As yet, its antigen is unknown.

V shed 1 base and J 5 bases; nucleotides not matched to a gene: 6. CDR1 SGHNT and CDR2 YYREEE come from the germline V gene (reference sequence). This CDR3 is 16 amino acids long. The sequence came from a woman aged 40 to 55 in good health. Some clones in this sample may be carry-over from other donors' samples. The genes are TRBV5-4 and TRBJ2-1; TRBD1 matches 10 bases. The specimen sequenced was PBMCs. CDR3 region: CASSLPLGQGNNEQFF. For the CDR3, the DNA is TGTGCCAGCAGCTTGCCGTTGGGACAGGGGAACAATGAGCAGTTCTTC. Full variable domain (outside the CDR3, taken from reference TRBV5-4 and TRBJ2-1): ETGVTQSPTHLIKTRGQQVTLRCSSQSGHNTVSWYQQALGQGPQFIFQYYREEENGRGNFPPRFSGLQFPNYSSELNVNALELDDSALYLCASSLPLGQGNNEQFFGPGTRLTVL.